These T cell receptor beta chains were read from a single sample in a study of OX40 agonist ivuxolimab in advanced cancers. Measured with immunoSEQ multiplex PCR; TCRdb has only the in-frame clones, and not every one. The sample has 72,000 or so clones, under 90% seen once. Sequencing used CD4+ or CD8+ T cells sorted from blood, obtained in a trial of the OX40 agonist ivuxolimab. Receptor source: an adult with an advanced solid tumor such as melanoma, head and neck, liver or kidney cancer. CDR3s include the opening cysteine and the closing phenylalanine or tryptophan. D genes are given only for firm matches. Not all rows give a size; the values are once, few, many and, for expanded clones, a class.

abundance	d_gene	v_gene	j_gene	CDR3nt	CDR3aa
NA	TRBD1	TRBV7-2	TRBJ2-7	TGTGCCAGCAGCTTTCACCGGGACAGGCAGTACTTC	CASSFHRDRQYF
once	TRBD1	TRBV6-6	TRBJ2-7	TGTGCCAGCGGAGGACAGGCAGAAGAGCAGTACTTC	CASGGQAEEQYF
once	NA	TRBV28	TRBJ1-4	TGTGCCAGCAGTTTAACCGAAAAACTGTTTTTT	CASSLTEKLFF
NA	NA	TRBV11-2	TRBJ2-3	TGTGCCAGCAGCAGGGCAGGGGCTAGCACAGATACGCAGTATTTT	CASSRAGASTDTQYF
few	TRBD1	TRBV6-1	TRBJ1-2	TGTGCCAGCAGCTCCGGGACAGGGATCTATGGCTACACCTTC	CASSSGTGIYGYTF
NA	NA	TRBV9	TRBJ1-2	TGTGCCAGCAGCGTAGCTCCCGCTAACTATGGCTACACCTTC	CASSVAPANYGYTF
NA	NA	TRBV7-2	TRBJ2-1	TGTGCCAGCAGCCGACGATTGAACCTCTTTTACAATGAGCAGTTCTTC	CASSRRLNLFYNEQFF
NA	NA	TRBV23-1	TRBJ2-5	TGCGCCAGCAGTCAACCAGGCCTAAGCGGAGCCCAAGAGACCCAGTACTTC	CASSQPGLSGAQETQYF
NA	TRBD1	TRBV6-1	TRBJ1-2	TGTGCCAGCAGTCCCCGACAGGGGATTAAAGGCTACACCTTC	CASSPRQGIKGYTF
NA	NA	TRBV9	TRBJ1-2	TGTGCCAGCAGCGAGGATCCGGACGGCGTGAATGGCTACACCTTC	CASSEDPDGVNGYTF
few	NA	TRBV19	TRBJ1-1	TGTGCCAGTAGTCCGAGACCGAACACTGAAGCTTTCTTT	CASSPRPNTEAFF
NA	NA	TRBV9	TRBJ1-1	TGTGCCAGCAGCACCAGGTCAGGGGCGCAAACTGAAGCTTTCTTT	CASSTRSGAQTEAFF
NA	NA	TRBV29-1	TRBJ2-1	TGCAGCTTATTCGACAGAGACAATGAGCAGTTCTTC	CSLFDRDNEQFF
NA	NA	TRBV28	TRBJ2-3	TGTGCCAGCTGGACAGCGAGCACAGATACGCAGTATTTT	CASWTASTDTQYF
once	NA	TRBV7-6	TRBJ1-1	TGTGCCAGCAGCTTAGAGGGGACTAACACTGAAGCTTTCTTT	CASSLEGTNTEAFF
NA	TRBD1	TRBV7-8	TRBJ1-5	TGTGCCAGCAGCTCCGACAGGGTATTGGGGCAGCCCCAGCATTTT	CASSSDRVLGQPQHF
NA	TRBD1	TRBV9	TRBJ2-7	TGTGCCAGCAGCGTAGCGGGACAGGGGCTTTACGAGCAGTACTTC	CASSVAGQGLYEQYF
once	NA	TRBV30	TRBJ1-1	TGTGCCTGGAGTGCTCAAGTTGGTGCTTTCTTT	CAWSAQVGAFF
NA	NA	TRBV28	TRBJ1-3	TGTGCCAGCAGTTTGGGGAACTCTGGAAACACCATATATTTT	CASSLGNSGNTIYF
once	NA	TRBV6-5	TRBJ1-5	TGTGCCAGCAGTTACGGGGTCTCGGAGCCCCAGCATTTT	CASSYGVSEPQHF
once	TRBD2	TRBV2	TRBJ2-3	TGTGCCAGCAGTCAACTAGCGGGGGTGTTAGATACGCAGTATTTT	CASSQLAGVLDTQYF
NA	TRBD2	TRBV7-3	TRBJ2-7	TGTGCCAGCAGCGATAGGGGACTAGCGGGAGGGAGCTCCTACGAGCAGTACTTC	CASSDRGLAGGSSYEQYF
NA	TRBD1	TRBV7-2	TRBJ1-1	TGTGCCAGCAGCTTGACAGGGGGCATGAACACTGAAGCTTTCTTT	CASSLTGGMNTEAFF
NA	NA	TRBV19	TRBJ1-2	TGTGCCAGTAGTATAAAGGGTGGTGGCTACACCTTC	CASSIKGGGYTF
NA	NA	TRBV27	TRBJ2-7	TGTGCCAGCAGTTTCCTTGCCCTGACTGTGGCAAGGGAGCAGTACTTC	CASSFLALTVAREQYF
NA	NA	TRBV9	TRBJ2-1	TGTGCCAGCAGCGTAGGGGAGATGGAGAGCAATGAGCAGTTCTTC	CASSVGEMESNEQFF